This TCR beta chain was found in a study of beta chain features in type 1 diabetes. Turning to the study itself: Sorted cell examination encompassed under 130 million cells across all samples. General study points: The naive, central memory and Treg TCRB repertoires of patients appeared to be more similar to one another than those of healthy donors.

With respect to this clone: What it binds is not known.

Expressed TCRB transcripts got sequenced, as all isolated RNA was reverse transcribed. This table comes from immunoSEQ multiplex PCR, and its TCRdb copy is limited to in-frame clones, with some not included. Here the sample spans more than 150,000 clones, 11% being singletons. The CDR3 spans 15 residues. The ends lost 3 bases at V and 5 bases at J; junction bases unmatched: 6. Germline CDR1 is LGHNA and CDR2 is YNFKEQ. Averaging approximately 110 mL, one heparinised blood draw came from each individual donor. The sequencing sample was made of central memory CD4+ T cells from blood. This chain joins TRBV4-2 and TRBJ2-7; TRBD2 matches at 11 bases. The TCR was taken from a man aged 18 to 30 in good health. The chain's CDR3 is CASSQVGLAGNEQYF. CDR3 coding DNA: TGTGCCAGCAGCCAGGTTGGACTAGCGGGTAACGAGCAGTACTTC.